There are a few counts of the clone carrying this T cell receptor (beta chain). Antigen unknown. The data stem from a study of T cell repertoires in cytomegalovirus infection. Each CDR3 protein gets one entry after TCRdb re-called the reads with MiXCR. Among some 300,000 distinct CDR3 sequences listed, around 9.6% were seen once. Germline CDR1 is SGHNT and CDR2 is YYREEE (reference sequence). V was pared by 4 bases and J by 8 bases, with 13 bases between. CDR3 length equals 13 residues. Study-wide results and caveats: CMV-specific TCR beta clonotypes restricted by HLA-C were the ones dominating the ex vivo response. Totalled public TCR beta family frequency picked out people who carried CMV plus the relevant HLA.

The J gene is TRBJ2-1, the V gene TRBV5-4; TRBD1 might be the D (6 bases). This TCR was recovered from a human donor in good health (CMV status not recorded). Some clones in this sample may be carry-over from other donors' samples. Sequenced: PBMCs. In DNA form, the CDR3 reads TGTGCCAGCAGCCAAACAGGGTACTATGAGCAGTTCTTC. Protein product: CASSQTGYYEQFF.